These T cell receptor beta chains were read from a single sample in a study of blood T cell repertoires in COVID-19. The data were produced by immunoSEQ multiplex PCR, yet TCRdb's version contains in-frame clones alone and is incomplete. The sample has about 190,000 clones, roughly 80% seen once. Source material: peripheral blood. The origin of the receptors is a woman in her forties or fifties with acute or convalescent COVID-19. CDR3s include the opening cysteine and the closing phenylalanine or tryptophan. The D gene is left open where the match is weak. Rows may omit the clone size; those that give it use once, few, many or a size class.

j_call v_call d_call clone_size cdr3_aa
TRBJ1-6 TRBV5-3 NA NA CARSPGPDTGYNSPLHF
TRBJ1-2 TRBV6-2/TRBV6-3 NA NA CASSDELYGYTF
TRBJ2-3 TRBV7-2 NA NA CASSLEWFPGLTDTQYF
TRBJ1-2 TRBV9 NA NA CASSGSGLAYGYTF
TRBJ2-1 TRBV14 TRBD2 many CASSQGTSGFGYNEQFF
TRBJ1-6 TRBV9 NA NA CASSGWPRNSPLHF
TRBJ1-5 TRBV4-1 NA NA CASTPHGGDGSNQPQHF
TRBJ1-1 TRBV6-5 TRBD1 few CASSYRTGGEVGAFF
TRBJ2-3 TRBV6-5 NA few CASKHAVAGTDTQYF
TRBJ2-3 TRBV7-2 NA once CASSLAPRAASTDTQYF
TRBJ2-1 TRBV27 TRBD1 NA CASSKQGQSNEQFF
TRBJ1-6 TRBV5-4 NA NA CASSFGARSAGRPPLHF
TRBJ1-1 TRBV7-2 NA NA CASSLGGEGSKAFF
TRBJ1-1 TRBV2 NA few CASSVNTEAFF